These 12 T cell receptor beta chains were sequenced from one sample in a study of CD8+ T cells in alopecia areata. Once RNA had been extracted, it was reverse transcribed into cDNA to act as the sequencing template. This table comes from immunoSEQ multiplex PCR, and its TCRdb copy is limited to in-frame clones, with some not included. The table shows about 150,000 clones, with roughly 60% occurring only once. The sample consisted of CD4+ T cells sorted from blood. All receptors come from a human donor in good health.

By share of the sample, this clone is medium-sized (0.01 to 0.1%). The J gene is TRBJ1-2, the V gene TRBV18; 8 nucleotides align to TRBD1. Germline-derived CDR1 and CDR2 are KGHSH and LQKENI. Trimming removed 8 bases from V and 6 bases from J; junction bases left unmatched: 8. The CDR3 has 13 residues. CDR3 protein: CASPRTGSDGYTF. The CDR3 DNA reads as TGTGCCAGCCCACGGACAGGGTCGGATGGCTACACCTTC.

In its sample, this clone was seen a few times. The rearrangement uses TRBV5-4 and TRBJ2-5, with D possibly matching TRBD1 (5 bases). V lost 4 bases and J lost 5, with 24 bases in between. The CDR3 has 17 residues. CDR1 and CDR2 from the germline V gene are SGHNT and YYREEE (reference sequence). CDR3 residues: CASSHLLGAHRRETQYF. CDR3 sequence (DNA): TGTGCCAGCAGCCATCTTCTAGGGGCCCATAGACGCGAGACCCAGTACTTC. Supplemented by reference TRBV5-4 and TRBJ2-5, the full variable domain reads ETGVTQSPTHLIKTRGQQVTLRCSSQSGHNTVSWYQQALGQGPQFIFQYYREEENGRGNFPPRFSGLQFPNYSSELNVNALELDDSALYLCASSHLLGAHRRETQYFGPGTRLLVL.

J is TRBJ2-3 and V is TRBV5-1; D is undetermined. This CDR3 has 14 residues. Germline CDR1 and CDR2: SGHRS and YFSETQ. V lost 1 base to trimming and J lost 6 bases, with 12 bases between them. Here the CDR3 reads CASSLTPASDTQYF. The CDR3 DNA follows: TGCGCCAGCAGCTTGACCCCCGCTTCTGATACGCAGTATTTT.

The chain links TRBV5-6 to TRBJ2-5; D gene uncertain. V lost 4 bases, J lost 7 bases, and 11 bases lay in between. The CDR3 runs to 12 residues. The germline V gene encodes CDR1 SGHDT and CDR2 YYEEEE. This CDR3 reads CASSPFGRTQYF. The CDR3 nucleotides read TGTGCCAGCAGCCCCTTTGGAAGGACCCAGTACTTC. Full variable domain (outside the CDR3, taken from reference TRBV5-6 and TRBJ2-5): DAGVTQSPTHLIKTRGQQVTLRCSPKSGHDTVSWYQQALGQGPQFIFQYYEEEERQRGNFPDRFSGHQFPNYSSELNVNALLLGDSALYLCASSPFGRTQYFGPGTRLLVL.

This chain links TRBV5-6 with TRBJ2-1; 10 nucleotides agree with TRBD2. With V trimmed by 5 bases and J by 5 bases, 7 bases remained unmatched. The CDR3 contains 15 residues. The germline V gene has CDR1 SGHDT and CDR2 YYEEEE. CDR3 DNA sequence: TGTGCCAGCAGGGTACTAGCGGGGTACGACAATGAGCAGTTCTTC. Residues: CASRVLAGYDNEQFF.

In DNA, the CDR3 is TGTGCCAGCAGAAGAGGGGACGGAACCTATGGCTACACCTTC. It specifies CASRRGDGTYGYTF. This sequence joins TRBV9 and TRBJ1-2; D might be TRBD1 (5 bases). CDR1 is SGDLS and CDR2 is YYNGEE in the germline V gene. V was shortened by 5 bases and J by 4 bases, with 15 bases between the two germline ends. The CDR3 is 14 residues long.

This clone has more than one count but fewer than ten. The chain combines TRBV4-1 with TRBJ2-7, with TRBD2 matching 8 bases. The ends lost 4 bases at V and 3 bases at J; junction bases unmatched: 5. The length of the CDR3 is 14 residues. The germline CDR1 and CDR2 sequences are MGHRA and YSYEKL. In nucleotides, the CDR3 is TGCGCCAGCAGCCTGCAAGCGGGAGTCTACGAGCAGTACTTC. It yields the protein CASSLQAGVYEQYF.

This clone was detected a few times. This chain uses TRBV4-2 with TRBJ2-3; the D is unclear. Trimming took off 1 base at V and 0 bases at J, with 8 bases between the two ends. Germline CDR1 and CDR2: LGHNA and YNFKEQ. The CDR3 length is 15 residues. The CDR3 coding sequence is TGTGCCAGCAGCCAAGGAGATCAAAGCACAGATACGCAGTATTTT. As protein: CASSQGDQSTDTQYF.

V is TRBV28 and J is TRBJ2-5; D is possibly TRBD2 (5 bases). Germline V lookup: CDR1 MDHEN, CDR2 SYDVKM. The CDR3 runs 16 residues. Trimming cost V 2 bases and J 2 bases, with 15 bases left between them. CDR3 in amino acids: CASSLEKLVLQETQYF. CDR3 DNA: TGTGCCAGCAGTTTAGAGAAACTAGTCCTTCAAGAGACCCAGTACTTC.

The chain employs TRBV2 and TRBJ2-7; D unclear. The V gene's germline CDR1 is SNHLY and CDR2 FYNNEI. The CDR3 sequence is 13 residues long. Trimming removed 4 bases from V and 4 bases from J, with 11 bases in between. This CDR3 reads CASSGRISYEQYF. Here the CDR3 DNA reads TGTGCCAGCAGTGGACGGATCTCTTACGAGCAGTACTTC.

The chain is built from TRBV30 and TRBJ2-4; possibly TRBD1 for D (5 bases). The CDR3 sequence is 16 residues long. Germline V gene data show CDR1 as GTSNPN and CDR2 as SVGIG (reference sequence). Trimming cost V 1 base and J 0 bases, with 13 bases left between them. This CDR3 is CAWSDGHLIAKNIQYF. For the CDR3, the DNA is TGTGCCTGGAGTGACGGACACCTAATAGCCAAAAACATTCAGTACTTC.

This clone was observed a handful of times. The chain is built from TRBV29-1 and TRBJ1-2; D unclear. The germline V and J ends were trimmed by 4 bases and 14 bases, with 17 bases remaining between them. CDR1 and CDR2 (germline): SQVTM, ANQGSEA. The CDR3 consists of 11 residues. The CDR3 DNA sequence: TGCAGCGTTGCCCCCCCTCCCGAGGGAACCTTC. Protein: CSVAPPPEGTF.